What follows are 27 T cell receptor beta chains derived from one specimen sequenced in a study of blood T cells in healthy people across ages. A second PCR, run for roughly 7 to 12 cycles, used a sample-barcoded 5' primer plus a J-beta primer mix. A single record per CDR3 protein comes from TCRdb applying MiXCR to the 5' RACE reads. Of around 900,000 distinct CDR3 sequences detected, 25% to 30% appear once; the ten largest clones hold 17%. Sequenced input: blood. The receptors originated from a woman of 80 years or more in good health.

This chain links TRBV4-3 with TRBJ1-4, with 8 bases matching TRBD1. V lost 4 bases to trimming and J lost 8 bases; unmatched junction nucleotides: 6. The CDR3 length is 14 residues. The germline V gene encodes CDR1 LGHNA and CDR2 YSLEER. The CDR3 sequence is CASSPQGAQEKLFF. The CDR3 DNA reads TGCGCCAGCAGCCCGCAGGGGGCACAGGAAAAACTGTTTTTT.

Comment on this clonotype: This sequence may be a read error, since a much larger clone differs from it by one base. This chain links TRBV7-9 with TRBJ2-5, with D possibly being TRBD1 (6 bases). Gene TRBJ2-7 matches the end of the DNA better, so the J call may be wrong. This CDR3 has 13 amino acids. Per the germline V gene, CDR1 is SEHNR and CDR2 is FQNEAQ (reference sequence). CDR3 region: CAGSLGHYNEQYF. In nucleotides, the CDR3 is TGTGCCGGCAGCCTGGGACATTACAACGAGCAGTACTTC.

This clonotype was detected only a few times. It may be a read error: a sequence one base away is much more abundant. The chain combines TRBV24-1 with TRBJ2-5; 8 bases agree with TRBD1. This CDR3 comprises 16 residues. The germline gives CDR1 KGHDR, CDR2 SFDVKD. CDR3 loop: CATSDFGTGFQEAQYF. In DNA, the CDR3 is TGTGCCACCAGTGATTTTGGGACAGGCTTTCAAGAGGCCCAGTACTTC.

This chain connects TRBV11-2 to TRBJ2-5; possibly TRBD1 for D (5 bases). There are 13 residues in the CDR3. The V end was cut by 5 bases, the J end by 5 bases, with 12 bases between. The germline V gene encodes CDR1 SGHAT and CDR2 FQNNGV. The CDR3, as DNA: TGTGCCAGCAGCCCCAGGGTGGTGGAGACCCAGTACTTC. Protein: CASSPRVVETQYF.

The genes are TRBV7-3 and TRBJ1-2; TRBD1 might be the D (5 bases). Germline V gene lookup returns CDR1 SGHTA and CDR2 FQGTGA. V lost 0 bases and J lost 4, with 12 bases in between. This CDR3 region has 15 residues. The CDR3 DNA sequence: TGTGCCAGCAGCTTAACGGGGGATACGGGCTATGGCTACACCTTC. This encodes CASSLTGDTGYGYTF.

This clonotype was picked up a small number of times. The V gene is TRBV11-2, the J gene TRBJ1-6; the match to TRBD1 covers 7 bases. The germline gives CDR1 SGHAT, CDR2 FQNNGV. With V trimmed by 8 bases and J by 6 bases, 4 bases remained unmatched. CDR3 length equals 13 residues. The CDR3 is CASVGQPNSPLHF. The CDR3 coding sequence is TGTGCCAGCGTGGGACAGCCTAATTCACCCCTCCACTTT.

This chain connects TRBV6-2 or TRBV6-3 to TRBJ2-3; D might be TRBD2 (8 bases). Trimming cost V 5 bases and J 6 bases, with 18 bases left between them. This CDR3 spans 15 amino acids. From germline, CDR1 is MNHEY and CDR2 SVGEGT. Here the CDR3 DNA reads TGTGCCAGCAGTCGAGCGGGGGCAGGGGGGGATACGCAGTATTTT. Its translation is CASSRAGAGGDTQYF.

This clonotype was recorded once. V usage is TRBV5-8 and J usage is TRBJ2-7; the D gene is possibly TRBD2 (5 bases). Germline V gene sequence: CDR1 SGHTS, CDR2 YDEGEE. Trimming removed 6 bases at V and 4 bases at J, with 11 bases between. The CDR3 has 12 residues. DNA of the CDR3: TGTGCCAGCACTAGCCCGCCTTACGAGCAGTACTTC. Amino acids: CASTSPPYEQYF.

This clonotype has ten or more counts. The J gene is TRBJ1-2, the V gene TRBV3-1; possibly TRBD1 for D (5 bases). The CDR3 contains 14 residues. The V gene lost 4 bases and the J gene lost 8 bases, with 17 bases spanning the gap. In germline, CDR1 is LGHDT, CDR2 YNNKEL (reference sequence). CDR3 protein: CASSPRGTGGGYTF. The CDR3 nucleotides read TGTGCCAGCAGCCCCCGGGGGACCGGTGGGGGCTACACCTTC.

This clonotype was counted at least ten times. The chain recombines TRBV5-6 with TRBJ1-6; D call uncertain. CDR3 size: 16 residues. Trimming shortened V by 0 bases and J by 9 bases, and 16 bases separated the two germline ends. Germline V lookup: CDR1 SGHDT, CDR2 YYEEEE. The CDR3 DNA follows: TGTGCCAGCAGCTTGGACAGATCGCTTTTTACTTCACCCCTCCACTTT. Amino acids: CASSLDRSLFTSPLHF.

The J gene is TRBJ1-1, the V gene TRBV12-3 or TRBV12-4, with unresolved D. The CDR3 consists of 10 residues. The V end lost 5 bases, the J end lost 4 bases, and 2 bases lay between the germline ends. Written as DNA, the CDR3 is TGTGCCAGCAGTCGCACTGAAGCTTTCTTT. This gives the protein CASSRTEAFF.

The chain has TRBV5-1 and TRBJ2-1, with D possibly matching TRBD1 (5 bases). The CDR3 covers 14 residues. Trimming shortened V by 0 bases and J by 15 bases, and 19 bases separated the two germline ends. Germline lookup yields CDR1 SGHRS and CDR2 YFSETQ. This CDR3 reads CASSLGQGVRVWFF. CDR3 DNA: TGCGCCAGCAGCTTGGGCCAGGGCGTTCGGGTGTGGTTCTTC.

This clonotype has only a few counts. V usage is TRBV29-1 and J usage is TRBJ1-1; D perhaps matches TRBD1 (6 bases). This CDR3 has 15 amino acids. In germline, CDR1 is SQVTM, CDR2 ANQGSEA. Trimming removed 4 bases from V and 5 bases from J, with 20 bases in between. The CDR3: CSVGTKDSGPTEAFF. CDR3 nucleotides: TGCAGCGTTGGGACTAAGGACAGTGGGCCAACTGAAGCTTTCTTT.

This clonotype was seen a handful of times. Since a much larger clone is just one base distant, this may be a read error. This chain joins TRBV12-3 or TRBV12-4 and TRBJ2-7; a possible D gene is TRBD2 (5 bases). V lost 5 bases to trimming and J lost 1 base, with 12 bases between them. The CDR3 is 14 residues long. The CDR3 protein is CASSPNEGSYEQYF. CDR3 sequence (DNA): TGTGCCAGCAGTCCTAACGAGGGTTCCTACGAGCAGTACTTC.

This clonotype was detected ten times or more. The chain combines TRBV12-3 or TRBV12-4 with TRBJ2-4; possible D gene TRBD1, 6 bases. The CDR3 covers 16 residues. Trimming took 5 bases from V and 0 from J, leaving 14 bases between them. The CDR3 protein is CASSGAGALAKNIQYF. CDR3 in DNA: TGTGCCAGCAGTGGCGCAGGGGCACTAGCCAAAAACATTCAGTACTTC.

This chain joins TRBV29-1 and TRBJ2-7; unclear D gene. CDR1 is SQVTM and CDR2 is ANQGSEA in the germline V gene. This CDR3 has 12 residues. Deletions cut 4 bases from V and 1 base from J, with 8 bases between. The CDR3 DNA reads TGCAGCGTTGGGGGAATTTCCTACGAGCAGTACTTC. The encoded protein is CSVGGISYEQYF.

The chain couples TRBV2 to TRBJ2-5, with D possibly TRBD1 on 6 matching bases. This CDR3 is built from 15 residues. Between the trimmed V and J ends, which lost 2 bases and 4 bases, there was a span of 14 bases. Germline V gene lookup returns CDR1 SNHLY and CDR2 FYNNEI. CDR3 in DNA: TGTGCCAGCAGTGAAAGACAGGCCTTAGGAGAGACCCAGTACTTC. Its translation is CASSERQALGETQYF.

About this clonotype itself: A much larger clone lies a single base off, so this may be a read error. The chain has TRBV7-2 and TRBJ1-2, with D possibly TRBD1 on 5 matching bases. This CDR3 spans 12 amino acids. The germline V gene encodes CDR1 SGHTA and CDR2 FQGNSA. CDR3 nucleotides: TGTGCCAGCAGCTTCCTTGAGAGGGGCTGCACCTTC. Encoded protein: CASSFLERGCTF.

The chain recombines TRBV7-8 with TRBJ2-5; D is undetermined. The J call may be wrong; the DNA end is better matched by TRBJ2-7. From germline, CDR1 is SGHVS and CDR2 FQNEAQ. The CDR3 sequence is 13 residues long. The CDR3 DNA reads as TGTGCCAGCAGCTTACCATCGGATATCGAGCAGTACTTC. This codes for CASSLPSDIEQYF.

The chain carries TRBV7-9 and TRBJ2-5, with TRBD1 matching over 10 bases. Germline CDR1 and CDR2: SEHNR and FQNEAQ (reference sequence). CDR3 length: 16 residues. Germline trimming cut 5 bases from V and 11 bases from J; bases unmatched to any gene: 17. CDR3 coding DNA: TGTGCCAGCAGCCCCCGGGACAGGGGATCCTACAATGAGCAGTACTTC. The encoded protein is CASSPRDRGSYNEQYF.

This clonotype has a count of ten or more. The rearrangement links TRBV28 to TRBJ2-7; weak D call: TRBD1 (5 bases). V lost 6 bases and J 4 bases, leaving 16 bases between the germline ends. The CDR3 runs to 14 residues. CDR1 and CDR2 from the germline V gene are MDHEN and SYDVKM. CDR3 region: CASSILTDPYEQYF. CDR3 nucleotide sequence: TGTGCCAGCAGCATCTTGACAGACCCGTACGAGCAGTACTTC.

J is TRBJ1-1 and V is TRBV7-9; D unclear. The germline V and J ends were trimmed by 8 bases and 11 bases, with 18 bases remaining between them. This CDR3 contains 12 residues. The germline V gene has CDR1 SEHNR and CDR2 FQNEAQ (reference sequence). CDR3 DNA: TGTGCCAGCGACCCTCAGGTGATTAAGGCTTTCTTT. Amino acid sequence: CASDPQVIKAFF.

This clonotype was seen ten or more times. The rearrangement joins TRBV24-1 to TRBJ2-1; D may correspond to TRBD1 or TRBD2 (5 bases each). The CDR3 spans 16 residues. V lost 2 bases and J 0 bases, leaving 10 bases between the germline ends. Germline-derived CDR1 and CDR2 are KGHDR and SFDVKD. CDR3: CATSDSGPRSYNEQFF. DNA of the CDR3: TGTGCCACCAGTGATTCGGGACCGCGCTCCTACAATGAGCAGTTCTTC.

This clonotype was counted ten times or more. The V call is TRBV20-1, the J call TRBJ2-1, with 9 bases identical to TRBD2. The CDR3 sequence is 16 residues long. CDR1 and CDR2 from the germline V gene are DFQATT and SNEGSKA (reference sequence). The V segment lost 6 bases and the J segment 1 base; nucleotides outside the gene matches: 10. The CDR3 region is CSAPKSGGLSYNEQFF. For the CDR3, the DNA is TGCAGTGCCCCTAAGAGCGGGGGGTTGTCCTACAATGAGCAGTTCTTC.

There are a few counts of this clonotype. The J gene is TRBJ1-2, the V gene TRBV25-1; 7 positions match TRBD1. CDR1 MGHDK and CDR2 SYGVNS come from the germline V gene. The CDR3 extends over 13 amino acids. Trimming cost V 3 bases and J 11 bases; bases outside gene matches: 9. CDR3 sequence: CASSDWTGGGYTF. CDR3 in DNA: TGTGCCAGCAGTGACTGGACAGGCGGGGGGTACACCTTC.

This clonotype was recorded many times. The chain links TRBV7-8 to TRBJ2-5; TRBD1 is a possible D gene (6 bases). The CDR3 extends over 17 amino acids. Germline values: CDR1 SGHVS, CDR2 FQNEAQ. Trimming took 1 base from V and 4 from J, leaving 19 bases between them. CDR3 region: CASSLGLQGTMSETQYF. In nucleotides, the CDR3 is TGTGCCAGCAGCTTAGGCCTTCAGGGGACGATGTCAGAGACCCAGTACTTC.

This clonotype has just a few counts. The chain employs TRBV12-3 or TRBV12-4 and TRBJ2-7; 9 nucleotides match TRBD2. This CDR3 is built from 14 residues. Trimming at V came to 0 bases and at J to 7 bases, leaving 4 bases not matched to a gene. For the CDR3, the DNA is TGTGCCAGCAGTTTAGCTAGCGGGAGAGGTGAGCAGTACTTC. It specifies CASSLASGRGEQYF.